This T cell receptor beta chain was recorded in a study of blood T cell repertoires in COVID-19 (TCRdb year 2020). For context, the study as a whole: The collaborator samples originated in the United States, Italy and Spain and spanned the acute and convalescent phases of COVID-19. Deeply sampled blood TCRbeta repertoires from subjects exposed to, actively infected with, or recovered from COVID-19 were included in the dataset. Where available, HLA class I and class II types were taken from metadata supplied by the sample provider and were not determined by assay-based typing. The sample metadata nearly always contained a de-identified subject ID, COVID-19 status, age in years and sex. The samples were drawn from two sources: the first 160 participants of the ongoing ImmuneRACE study, and 1,000 to 1,500 subjects contributed by 6 global collaborators. The prospective study material was composed of cDNA or gDNA derived from T cells, B-cell-depleted T cells, or PBMCs. The repertoires were released in a freely available public database meant as a resource for research on the immune response to SARS-CoV-2.

The collaborating institutions used their own protocols to collect whole blood in K2EDTA tubes. Collaborator samples were shipped for TCRbeta analysis as frozen whole blood, isolated PBMCs, or DNA extracted from either sample type. TCRbeta CDR3 regions were amplified from genomic DNA using the immunoSEQ Assay, a bias-controlled multiplex PCR. The study's processing was this. Nucleated cell counts per sample were estimated from amplification of reference gene primers within the assay. Sequence reads were collapsed and filtered to measure the absolute abundance of every unique TCRbeta CDR3 rearrangement. For each sample, productive Simpson clonality was calculated as the square root of Simpson's diversity index across productive rearrangements. TCRdb retrieved this table from immuneACCESS and kept in-frame rearrangements only. Not all clones are present; in checked studies, unresolved V genes account for under half, and no reason is known for the remainder. V, J and clone size are those of that table, while D and trimming were read from the DNA. The sample has 73,000 or so clones on record, 75% to 95% of them singletons. The ten largest clones represent less than 15% of the sample.

A note on this clone: There is no known antigen for this receptor. No base-level quality is on record; no much larger clone is a single base apart.

Unmatched junction bases come to 7, with V trimmed by 6 bases and J by 8 bases. CDR1 and CDR2 are drawn from the germline V gene (reference sequence): LGHDT, YNNKEL. Measured from the cysteine to the phenylalanine, the CDR3 is 15 residues long. The retained sequence is limited to the CDR3, 45 bases, with the frame set at the first base. Overall results and qualifications from the work: The amount of clinical and demographic metadata varied by source and participant and was provided uncurated.

The sequence joins TRBV3-1 (or the pseudogene TRBV3-2) to TRBJ2-1; 13 central bases correspond to TRBD2. The material sequenced was peripheral blood. The sequence derives from a human donor with active COVID-19. The donor label of this sample is uncertain. The CDR3 protein is CASSPRTSGSDEQFF. The DNA sequence reads TGTGCCAGCAGTCCTCGGACTAGCGGGAGCGATGAGCAGTTCTTC.